The 28 T cell receptor beta chains below come from one sample, sequenced in a study of T cell responses to AZD1222 COVID-19 vaccine. Some clones are missing from TCRdb's copy, which holds only in-frame ones; the method was immunoSEQ multiplex PCR. This sample yields some 120,000 clones, of which approximately 82% are seen a single time; around a quarter belongs to the top ten. Specimen: peripheral blood, collected 28 days after the second AZD1222 dose. The receptors shown here come from an adult who received the AZD1222 COVID-19 vaccine.

This rearrangement joins TRBV10-2 to TRBJ2-2; TRBD2 agrees at 10 bases. After removal of 6 bases from V and 7 bases from J, the junction contained 5 bases not matched to a gene. Per the germline V gene, CDR1 is WSHSY and CDR2 is SAAADI. The CDR3 is made up of 14 amino acids. The CDR3 sequence is CASSERGGYGELFF. As DNA, the CDR3 is TGCGCCAGCAGCGAGCGGGGGGGGTACGGGGAGCTGTTTTTT.

This clone was seen at least ten times. The rearrangement joins TRBV7-2 to TRBJ2-3, with D maybe TRBD1 (6 bases). Germline CDR1 is SGHTA and CDR2 is FQGNSA. The germline V and J ends were trimmed by 7 bases and 0 bases, with 14 bases remaining between them. This CDR3 has 15 amino acids. The CDR3 region is CASTRRDTSTDTQYF. CDR3 in DNA: TGTGCCAGCACCCGCCGGGACACCAGCACAGATACGCAGTATTTT.

The chain links TRBV29-1 to TRBJ1-1; no reliable D call. Germline CDR1 SQVTM, CDR2 ANQGSEA. This CDR3 region has 10 residues. V was clipped by 4 bases and J by 5 bases, with 5 bases between them. The CDR3 bases are TGCAGCGTTGCGTGGACTGAAGCTTTCTTT. Translated, it gives CSVAWTEAFF.

This clone showed up just a few times. The chain recombines TRBV28 with TRBJ1-1; possible D gene TRBD1, 5 bases. Germline CDR1 reads MDHEN; CDR2 reads SYDVKM. The V and J ends lost 2 bases and 1 base respectively, with 11 bases between them. The CDR3 extends over 15 amino acids. The CDR3 loop is CASSLTGTGNTEAFF. The CDR3 coding sequence is TGTGCCAGCAGTTTAACCGGGACGGGGAACACTGAAGCTTTCTTT.

The chain has TRBV28 and TRBJ1-6, with TRBD1 as a possible D gene (6 bases). Trimming shortened V by 3 bases and J by 10 bases, and 13 bases separated the two germline ends. There are 14 residues in the CDR3. Germline V gives CDR1 MDHEN, CDR2 SYDVKM. The CDR3 DNA sequence: TGTGCCAGCAGTTTGGACAGCTCCCCCTCACCCCTCCACTTT. This sequence encodes CASSLDSSPSPLHF.

The chain combines TRBV9 with TRBJ2-7; 9 bases map to TRBD1. This CDR3 has 15 residues. Losses at the gene ends were 4 bases for V and 2 bases for J; bases not matched to a gene: 7. CDR1 is SGDLS and CDR2 is YYNGEE in the germline V gene. Here the CDR3 reads CASSPQGQGPYEQYF. Here the CDR3 DNA reads TGTGCCAGCAGCCCCCAGGGACAGGGTCCCTACGAGCAGTACTTC.

This sequence joins TRBV14 and TRBJ1-2; maybe TRBD1 (5 bases). The length of the CDR3 is 12 residues. With 7 bases removed from V and 4 bases from J, the gap between germline ends came to 10 bases. The germline V gene encodes CDR1 SGHDN and CDR2 FVKESK. The CDR3 reads CASNQGGYGYTF. The CDR3 nucleotides read TGTGCCAGCAATCAGGGTGGCTATGGCTACACCTTC.

The rearrangement links TRBV11-2 to TRBJ1-2; 9 positions agree with TRBD1. V lost 3 bases, J lost 7 bases, and 3 bases stayed unmatched. This CDR3 spans 13 amino acids. The V gene's germline CDR1 is SGHAT and CDR2 FQNNGV. CDR3 region: CASSLDRGGGYTF. CDR3 DNA: TGTGCCAGCAGCTTGGACAGGGGAGGTGGCTACACCTTC.

The rearrangement joins TRBV7-9 to TRBJ2-5; 8 bases align to TRBD2. This CDR3 has 15 residues. Germline V lookup: CDR1 SEHNR, CDR2 FQNEAQ (reference sequence). The ends lost 5 bases at V and 3 bases at J; junction bases unmatched: 8. CDR3 sequence: CASSLDAGLEETQYF. The CDR3 nucleotides read TGTGCCAGCAGCCTCGACGCGGGACTAGAAGAGACCCAGTACTTC.

The chain is built from TRBV10-3 and TRBJ2-1; D perhaps matches TRBD1 (5 bases). Germline loops: CDR1 ENHRY, CDR2 SYGVKD. Trimming took 0 bases from V and 7 from J, leaving 16 bases between them. The CDR3 covers 16 residues. The CDR3 nucleotides read TGTGCCATCAGTGAGTCCTACCCCCTGACAGCGAATGAGCAGTTCTTC. The encoded protein is CAISESYPLTANEQFF.

V is TRBV4-3 and J is TRBJ2-2; 7 nucleotides agree with TRBD1. The V gene's germline CDR1 is LGHNA and CDR2 YSLEER. This CDR3 spans 16 amino acids. V lost 4 bases to trimming and J lost 0 bases; unmatched junction nucleotides: 5. This CDR3 is CASSLRTGTNTGELFF. The CDR3 DNA sequence: TGCGCCAGCAGCCTTAGGACAGGAACGAACACCGGGGAGCTGTTTTTT.

This clone occurred once. This chain joins TRBV6-5 and TRBJ1-6, with 10 bases matching TRBD1. With V trimmed by 4 bases and J by 8 bases, 5 bases remained unmatched. CDR3 length: 15 residues. In germline, CDR1 is MNHEY, CDR2 SVGAGI. The CDR3 loop reads CASSFKDRGHSPLHF. CDR3 DNA: TGTGCCAGCAGTTTCAAAGACAGGGGGCATTCACCCCTCCACTTT.

V usage is TRBV7-6 and J usage is TRBJ2-3, with TRBD2 identical over 7 bases. Germline CDR1 and CDR2: SGHVS and FNYEAQ. The CDR3 is 16 residues long. After removal of 2 bases from V and 0 bases from J, the junction contained 5 bases not matched to a gene. For the CDR3, the DNA is TGTGCCAGCAGCTTACTGGCGGGGGAGAGCACAGATACGCAGTATTTT. It yields the protein CASSLLAGESTDTQYF.

The chain carries TRBV5-1 and TRBJ1-1, with D hard to call. The V and J ends lost 4 bases and 0 bases respectively, with 13 bases between them. Germline V CDR1 and CDR2: SGHRS, YFSETQ. The CDR3 consists of 15 residues. The CDR3 spells CASSPIVQLNTEAFF. The CDR3 DNA sequence: TGCGCCAGCAGCCCAATTGTCCAGTTGAACACTGAAGCTTTCTTT.

The rearrangement joins TRBV2 to TRBJ1-2, with no clear D. Germline V gives CDR1 SNHLY, CDR2 FYNNEI. The V and J ends lost 6 bases and 0 bases respectively, with 20 bases between them. CDR3 length: 17 residues. In nucleotides, the CDR3 is TGTGCCAGCAGCCTAGGTGGGCAGGCGCTATCTAACTATGGCTACACCTTC. Amino acids: CASSLGGQALSNYGYTF.

The CDR3 nucleotides read TGTGCCAGCAGTTTATGGGACAGGACCCTCTATGGCTACACCTTC. It specifies CASSLWDRTLYGYTF. V is TRBV28 and J is TRBJ1-2; 7 bases are shared with TRBD1. V gave up 0 bases and J gave up 4 bases; unmatched junction bases: 5. Germline CDR1 reads MDHEN; CDR2 reads SYDVKM. The CDR3 runs to 15 residues.

This sequence joins TRBV2 and TRBJ1-5; possible D gene TRBD1, 5 bases. CDR1 and CDR2 from the germline V gene are SNHLY and FYNNEI. Trimming cost V 6 bases and J 6 bases, with 27 bases left between them. CDR3 length equals 18 residues. CDR3 nucleotide sequence: TGTGCCAGCAGACCAAGGGACCAACCCCCGGTATGGGGTCAGCCCCAGCATTTT. The encoded protein is CASRPRDQPPVWGQPQHF.

This chain joins TRBV29-1 and TRBJ1-4, with TRBD1 identical over 8 bases. Germline lookup yields CDR1 SQVTM and CDR2 ANQGSEA. The J segment lost 7 bases and the V segment lost 7 bases, leaving 11 bases of the junction unmatched. The CDR3 length is 14 residues. CDR3 amino acids: CSGGGGQGGEKLFF. In DNA, the CDR3 is TGCAGCGGAGGGGGAGGACAGGGAGGTGAAAAACTGTTTTTT.

The chain is built from TRBV11-3 and TRBJ2-3; TRBD2 agrees at 9 bases. The CDR3 loop spans 14 amino acids. The germline V gene encodes CDR1 SGHNT and CDR2 YENEEA. V lost 5 bases and J lost 4; bases outside the gene matches: 4. The CDR3 sequence: CASSPAGGSDTQYF. The CDR3 DNA reads as TGTGCCAGCAGCCCCGCGGGGGGGTCAGATACGCAGTATTTT.

This clone has only one observation. The V call is TRBV5-4, the J call TRBJ2-3; the D gene is possibly TRBD2 (6 bases). The germline V gene has CDR1 SGHNT and CDR2 YYREEE (reference sequence). Trimming pared 6 bases from V and 4 bases from J, leaving 12 bases between. The CDR3 totals 13 residues. The CDR3 DNA follows: TGTGCCAGCAAGGAGGACTACGCAGATACGCAGTATTTT. Translated: CASKEDYADTQYF.

In DNA form, the CDR3 reads TGTGCCAGCAGCTTCACTTCAGGCAGCTATGGCTACACCTTC. Translating gives CASSFTSGSYGYTF. The rearrangement links TRBV5-4 to TRBJ1-2; D not certain. The CDR3 consists of 14 residues. Per the germline V gene, CDR1 is SGHNT and CDR2 is YYREEE (reference sequence). The V and J ends lost 2 bases and 4 bases respectively, with 12 bases between them. The complete variable domain, with remaining parts taken from reference TRBV5-4 and TRBJ1-2, reads ETGVTQSPTHLIKTRGQQVTLRCSSQSGHNTVSWYQQALGQGPQFIFQYYREEENGRGNFPPRFSGLQFPNYSSELNVNALELDDSALYLCASSFTSGSYGYTFGSGTRLTVV.

This clone was seen a single time. V is TRBV29-1 and J is TRBJ1-1; 9 bases map to TRBD1. Germline values: CDR1 SQVTM, CDR2 ANQGSEA. This CDR3 spans 15 amino acids. Trimming cost V 1 base and J 4 bases; bases outside gene matches: 7. CDR3 residues: CSVEVNRGLGTEAFF. CDR3 nucleotide sequence: TGCAGCGTTGAAGTTAACAGGGGGCTCGGCACTGAAGCTTTCTTT.

The V call is TRBV6-6, the J call TRBJ1-1; D gene unclear. V was clipped by 6 bases and J by 4 bases, with 21 bases between them. This CDR3 has 16 residues. Germline V gene data show CDR1 as MNHNY and CDR2 as SVGAGI (reference sequence). CDR3: CASSYDGINVLTEAFF. CDR3 DNA sequence: TGTGCCAGCAGCTACGATGGTATAAACGTTCTCACTGAAGCTTTCTTT.

CDR3 DNA: TGTGCCAGCAGCGTCAGCCAGAATAATTCACCCCTCCACTTT. Amino acids: CASSVSQNNSPLHF. The chain uses TRBV9 and TRBJ1-6; D is uncertain. The CDR3 is 14 amino acids. Germline assignment: CDR1 SGDLS and CDR2 YYNGEE. Trimming pared 2 bases from V and 5 bases from J, leaving 8 bases between.

V and J are TRBV9 and TRBJ2-7; D gene unclear. CDR3 length: 14 amino acids. The germline gives CDR1 SGDLS, CDR2 YYNGEE. Trimming shortened V by 0 bases and J by 2 bases, and 9 bases separated the two germline ends. The CDR3 reads CASSVGVETYEQYF. CDR3 coding DNA: TGTGCCAGCAGCGTAGGGGTGGAAACCTACGAGCAGTACTTC.

This clone was counted a single time. The CDR3 region is CASRPLGGDSYNEQFF. The CDR3 nucleotides are TGTGCCAGCAGACCTCTCGGGGGGGACTCCTACAATGAGCAGTTCTTC. This chain uses TRBV27 with TRBJ2-1; TRBD2 matches at 8 bases. The CDR3 has 16 amino acids. The J segment lost 0 bases and the V segment lost 6 bases, leaving 7 bases of the junction unmatched. The V gene's germline CDR1 is MNHEY and CDR2 SMNVEV (reference sequence).

This chain links TRBV4-2 with TRBJ1-3; 7 bases map to TRBD1. With 1 base clipped from V and 0 bases from J, the junction kept 9 bases outside the gene matches. CDR3 length: 18 residues. The germline CDR1 and CDR2 sequences are LGHNA and YNFKEQ. DNA for the CDR3: TGTGCCAGCAGCCAAGCTCCCACGACAGGGACCTCTGGAAACACCATATATTTT. This encodes CASSQAPTTGTSGNTIYF.

As DNA, the CDR3 is TGTGCCACCAGTGATCCCGGGGGGACAGACAATCAGCCCCAGCATTTT. Translation gives CATSDPGGTDNQPQHF. V gene TRBV24-1 combines with J gene TRBJ1-5; 7 nucleotides align to TRBD1. The CDR3 extends over 16 amino acids. V was clipped by 3 bases and J by 3 bases; unmatched bases: 7. Germline assignment: CDR1 KGHDR and CDR2 SFDVKD.